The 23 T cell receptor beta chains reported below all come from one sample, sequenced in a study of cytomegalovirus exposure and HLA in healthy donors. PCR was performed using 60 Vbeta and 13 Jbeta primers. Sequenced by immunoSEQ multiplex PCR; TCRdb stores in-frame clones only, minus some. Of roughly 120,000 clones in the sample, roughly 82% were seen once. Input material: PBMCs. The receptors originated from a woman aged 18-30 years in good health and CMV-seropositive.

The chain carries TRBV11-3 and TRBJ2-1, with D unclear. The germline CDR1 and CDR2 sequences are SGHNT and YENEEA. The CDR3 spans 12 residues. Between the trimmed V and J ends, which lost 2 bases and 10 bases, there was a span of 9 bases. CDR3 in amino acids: CASSLKPEEQFF. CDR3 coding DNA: TGTGCCAGCAGCTTAAAGCCTGAAGAGCAGTTCTTC.

The CDR3: CASSPTTDSYEQYF. The CDR3 DNA sequence: TGTGCCAGCAGCCCAACGACAGACTCCTACGAGCAGTACTTC. This chain joins TRBV7-6 and TRBJ2-7; D is perhaps TRBD1 (5 bases). V was shortened by 5 bases and J by 0 bases, with 11 bases between the two germline ends. This CDR3 spans 14 amino acids. Per the germline V gene, CDR1 is SGHVS and CDR2 is FNYEAQ.

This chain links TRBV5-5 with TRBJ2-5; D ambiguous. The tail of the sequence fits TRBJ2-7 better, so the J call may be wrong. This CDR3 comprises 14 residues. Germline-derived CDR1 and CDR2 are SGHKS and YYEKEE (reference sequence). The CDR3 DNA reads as TGTGCCAGCAGCTCACCCGAGCAGACACACGAGCAGTACTTC. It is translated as CASSSPEQTHEQYF.

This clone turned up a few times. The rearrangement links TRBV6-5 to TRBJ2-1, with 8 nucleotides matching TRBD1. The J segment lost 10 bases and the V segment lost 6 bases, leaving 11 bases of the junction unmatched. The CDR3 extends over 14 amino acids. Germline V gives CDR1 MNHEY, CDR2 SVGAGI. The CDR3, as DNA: TGTGCCAGCAGCCCGGACAGGGTCTCCTGGGAGCAGTTCTTC. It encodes CASSPDRVSWEQFF.

The CDR3 here is CASGLDSGNTIYF. In nucleotides, the CDR3 is TGTGCCAGCGGGCTCGACAGTGGAAACACCATATATTTT. The gene calls are TRBV18 and TRBJ1-3; the D gene is possibly TRBD1 (5 bases). V lost 8 bases, J lost 3 bases, and 11 bases lay in between. Germline lookup yields CDR1 KGHSH and CDR2 LQKENI. This CDR3 comprises 13 residues.

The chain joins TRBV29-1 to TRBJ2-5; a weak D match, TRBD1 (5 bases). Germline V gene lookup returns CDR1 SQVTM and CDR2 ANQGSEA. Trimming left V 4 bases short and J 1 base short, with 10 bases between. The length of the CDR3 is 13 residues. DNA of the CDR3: TGCAGCGTTGCCATCAGGGCCCAAGAGACCCAGTACTTC. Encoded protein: CSVAIRAQETQYF.

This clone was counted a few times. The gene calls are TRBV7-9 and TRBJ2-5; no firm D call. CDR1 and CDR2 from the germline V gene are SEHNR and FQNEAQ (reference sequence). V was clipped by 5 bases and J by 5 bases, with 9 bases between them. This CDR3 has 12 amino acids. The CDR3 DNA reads TGTGCCAGCAGCACAATTTCCGAGACCCAGTACTTC. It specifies CASSTISETQYF.

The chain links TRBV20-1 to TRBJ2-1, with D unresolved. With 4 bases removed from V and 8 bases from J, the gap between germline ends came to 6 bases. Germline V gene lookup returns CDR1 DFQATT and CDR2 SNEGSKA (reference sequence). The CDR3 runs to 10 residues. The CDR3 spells CSATADEQFF. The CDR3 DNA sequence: TGCAGTGCTACCGCGGATGAGCAGTTCTTC.

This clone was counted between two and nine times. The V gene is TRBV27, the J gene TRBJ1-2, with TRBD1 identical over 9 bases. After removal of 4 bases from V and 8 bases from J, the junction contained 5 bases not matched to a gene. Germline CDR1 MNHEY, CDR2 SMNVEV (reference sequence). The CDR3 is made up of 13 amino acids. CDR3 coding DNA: TGTGCCAGCAGTTCGGGACAGGGTGTCGGCTACACCTTC. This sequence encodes CASSSGQGVGYTF.

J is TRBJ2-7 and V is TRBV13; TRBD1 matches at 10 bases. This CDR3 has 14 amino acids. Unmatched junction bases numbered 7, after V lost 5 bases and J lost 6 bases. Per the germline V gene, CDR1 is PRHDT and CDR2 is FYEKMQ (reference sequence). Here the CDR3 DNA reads TGTGCCAGCAGCGCGGGACAGGGGTTGGGCGAGCAGTACTTC. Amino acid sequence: CASSAGQGLGEQYF.

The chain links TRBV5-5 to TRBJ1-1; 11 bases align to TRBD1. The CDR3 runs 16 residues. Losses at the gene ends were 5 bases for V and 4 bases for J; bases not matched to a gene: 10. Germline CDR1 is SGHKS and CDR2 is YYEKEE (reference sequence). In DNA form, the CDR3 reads TGTGCCAGCAGGCCCGGACAGGGGGCGGGGGTCACTGAAGCTTTCTTT. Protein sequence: CASRPGQGAGVTEAFF. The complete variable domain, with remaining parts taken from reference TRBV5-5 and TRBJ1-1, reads DAGVTQSPTHLIKTRGQQVTLRCSPISGHKSVSWYQQVLGQGPQFIFQYYEKEERGRGNFPDRFSARQFPNYSSELNVNALLLGDSALYLCASRPGQGAGVTEAFFGQGTRLTVV.

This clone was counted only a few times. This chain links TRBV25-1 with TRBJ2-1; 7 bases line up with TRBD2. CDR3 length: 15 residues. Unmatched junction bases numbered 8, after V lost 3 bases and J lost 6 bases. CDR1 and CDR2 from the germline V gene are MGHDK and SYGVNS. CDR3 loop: CASSEGRGGGNEQFF. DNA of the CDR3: TGTGCCAGCAGTGAGGGCAGAGGCGGGGGCAATGAGCAGTTCTTC.

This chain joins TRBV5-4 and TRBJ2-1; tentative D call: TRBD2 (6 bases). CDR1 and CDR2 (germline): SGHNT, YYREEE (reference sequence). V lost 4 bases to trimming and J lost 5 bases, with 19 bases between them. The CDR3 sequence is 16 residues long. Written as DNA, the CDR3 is TGTGCCAGCAGCCAATCTGCGGGGCTACGGGACAATGAGCAGTTCTTC. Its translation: CASSQSAGLRDNEQFF.

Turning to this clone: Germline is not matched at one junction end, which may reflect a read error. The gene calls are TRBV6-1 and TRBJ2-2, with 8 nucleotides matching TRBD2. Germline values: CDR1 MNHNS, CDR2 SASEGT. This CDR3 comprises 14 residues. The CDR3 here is CASSSGPGSGGLFF. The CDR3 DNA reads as TGTGCCAGCAGTTCCGGCCCTGGCAGCGGGGGGCTGTTTTTT.

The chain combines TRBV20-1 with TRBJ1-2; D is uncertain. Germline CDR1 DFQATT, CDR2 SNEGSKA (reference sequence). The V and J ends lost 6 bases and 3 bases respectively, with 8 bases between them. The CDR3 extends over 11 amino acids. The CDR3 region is CSARVDYGYTF. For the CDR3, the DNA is TGCAGTGCCCGAGTTGACTATGGCTACACCTTC.

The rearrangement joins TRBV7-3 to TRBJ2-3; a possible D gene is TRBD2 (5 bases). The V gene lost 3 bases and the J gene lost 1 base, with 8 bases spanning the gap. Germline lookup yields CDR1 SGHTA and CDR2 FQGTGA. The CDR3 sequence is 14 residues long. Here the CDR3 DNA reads TGTGCCAGCAGCTTGTGGGGAGGCACAGATACGCAGTATTTT. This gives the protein CASSLWGGTDTQYF.

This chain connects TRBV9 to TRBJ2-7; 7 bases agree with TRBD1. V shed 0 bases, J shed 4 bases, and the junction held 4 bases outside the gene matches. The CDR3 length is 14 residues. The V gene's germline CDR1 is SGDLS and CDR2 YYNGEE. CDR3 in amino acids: CASSVGTGIYEQYF. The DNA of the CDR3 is TGTGCCAGCAGCGTAGGGACAGGAATTTACGAGCAGTACTTC.

The CDR3 bases are TGTGCCAGCAGCTCAACTTCCCCCAGCGGTTATGGCTACACCTTC. Translating it yields CASSSTSPSGYGYTF. V is TRBV7-9 and J is TRBJ1-2; D ambiguous. The CDR3 totals 15 residues. V was pared by 4 bases and J by 5 bases, with 17 bases between. Germline lookup yields CDR1 SEHNR and CDR2 FQNEAQ (reference sequence). The full variable domain, rest sourced from reference TRBV7-9 and TRBJ1-2, is DTGVSQNPRHKITKRGQNVTFRCDPISEHNRLYWYRQTLGQGPEFLTYFQNEAQLEKSRLLSDRFSAERPKGSFSTLEIQRTEQGDSAMYLCASSSTSPSGYGYTFGSGTRLTVV.

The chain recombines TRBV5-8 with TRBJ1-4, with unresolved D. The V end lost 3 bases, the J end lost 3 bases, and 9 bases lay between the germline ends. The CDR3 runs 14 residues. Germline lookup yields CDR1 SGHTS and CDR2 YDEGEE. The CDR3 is CASSSRVANEKLFF. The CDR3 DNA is TGTGCCAGCAGCTCCCGAGTAGCTAATGAAAAACTGTTTTTT. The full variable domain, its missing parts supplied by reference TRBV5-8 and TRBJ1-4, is EAGVTQSPTHLIKTRGQQATLRCSPISGHTSVYWYQQALGLGLQFLLWYDEGEERNRGNFPPRFSGRQFPNYSSELNVNALELEDSALYLCASSSRVANEKLFFGSGTQLSVL.

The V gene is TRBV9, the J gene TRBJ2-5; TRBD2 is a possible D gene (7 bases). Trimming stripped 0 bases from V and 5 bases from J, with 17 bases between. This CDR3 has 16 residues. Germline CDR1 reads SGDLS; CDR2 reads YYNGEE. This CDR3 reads CASSVVGGANAETQYF. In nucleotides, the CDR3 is TGTGCCAGCAGCGTAGTTGGGGGGGCGAATGCGGAGACCCAGTACTTC.

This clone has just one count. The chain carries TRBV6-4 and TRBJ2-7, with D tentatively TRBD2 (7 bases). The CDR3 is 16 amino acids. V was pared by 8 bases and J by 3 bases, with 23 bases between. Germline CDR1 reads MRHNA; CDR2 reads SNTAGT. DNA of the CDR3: TGTGCCAGCTCACAAGGGGGGGGGCCGGTAGGCTACGAGCAGTACTTC. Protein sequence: CASSQGGGPVGYEQYF.

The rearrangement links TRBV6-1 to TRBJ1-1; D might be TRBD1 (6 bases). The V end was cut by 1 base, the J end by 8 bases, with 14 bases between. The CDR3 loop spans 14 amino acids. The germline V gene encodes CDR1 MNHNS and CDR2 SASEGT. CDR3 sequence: CASSEEGLRGEAFF. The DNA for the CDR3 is TGTGCCAGCAGTGAAGAGGGCTTGAGGGGGGAAGCTTTCTTT.

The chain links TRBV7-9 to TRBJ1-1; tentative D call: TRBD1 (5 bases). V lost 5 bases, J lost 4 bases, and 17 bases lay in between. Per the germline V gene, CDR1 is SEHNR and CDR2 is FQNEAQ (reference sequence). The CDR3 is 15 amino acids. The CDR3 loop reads CASSPPGGGFTEAFF. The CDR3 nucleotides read TGTGCCAGCAGCCCCCCGGGGGGAGGCTTCACTGAAGCTTTCTTT.